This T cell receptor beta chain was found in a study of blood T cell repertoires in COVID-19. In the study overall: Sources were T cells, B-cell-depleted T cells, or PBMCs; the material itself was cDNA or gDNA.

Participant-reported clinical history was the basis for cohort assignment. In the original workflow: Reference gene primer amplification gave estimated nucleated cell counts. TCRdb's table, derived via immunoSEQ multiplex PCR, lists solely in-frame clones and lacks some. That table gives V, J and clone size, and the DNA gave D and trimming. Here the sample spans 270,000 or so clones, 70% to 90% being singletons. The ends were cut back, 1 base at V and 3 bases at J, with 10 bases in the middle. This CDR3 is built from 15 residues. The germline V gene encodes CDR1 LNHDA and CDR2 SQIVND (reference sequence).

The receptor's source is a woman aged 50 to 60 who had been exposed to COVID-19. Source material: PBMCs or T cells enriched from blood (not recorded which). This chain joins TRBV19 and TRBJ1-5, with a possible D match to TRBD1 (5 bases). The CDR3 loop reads CASSIVVGDNQPQHF. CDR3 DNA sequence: TGTGCCAGTAGTATAGTCGTAGGGGACAATCAGCCCCAGCATTTT.